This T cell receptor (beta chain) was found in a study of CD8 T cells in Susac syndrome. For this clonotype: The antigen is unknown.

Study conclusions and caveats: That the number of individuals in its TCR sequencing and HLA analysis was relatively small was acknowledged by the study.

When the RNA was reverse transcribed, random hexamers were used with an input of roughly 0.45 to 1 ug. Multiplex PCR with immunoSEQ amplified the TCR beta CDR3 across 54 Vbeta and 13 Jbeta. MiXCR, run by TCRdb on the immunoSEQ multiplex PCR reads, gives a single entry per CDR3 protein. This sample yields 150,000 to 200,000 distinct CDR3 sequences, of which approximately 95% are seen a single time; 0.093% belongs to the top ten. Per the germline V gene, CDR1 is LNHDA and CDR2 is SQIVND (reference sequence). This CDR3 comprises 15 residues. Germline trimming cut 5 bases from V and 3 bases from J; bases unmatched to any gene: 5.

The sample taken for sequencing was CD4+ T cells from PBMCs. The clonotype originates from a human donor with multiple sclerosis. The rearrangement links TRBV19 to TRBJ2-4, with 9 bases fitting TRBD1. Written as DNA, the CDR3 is TGTGCCAGTAGTCTTACAGGGGGCCTCAAAAACATTCAGTACTTC. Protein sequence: CASSLTGGLKNIQYF.